Below are 25 T cell receptor beta chains sequenced from a single sample in a study of TIL therapy for anti-PD-1-resistant metastatic lung cancer (dated by TCRdb to the early 2020s). TCR beta CDR3 regions were amplified from genomic DNA by bias-controlled multiplex PCR with the immunoSEQ v3 hsTCRB kit. In its TCRdb copy, this immuneACCESS table keeps in-frame sequences only and misses some clones. Where compared with another copy, unresolved V genes explain less than half of these, and the others have no known cause. Across this sample there are approximately 53,000 clones, with roughly 85% seen only once. The ten biggest clones cover about 5% of the sample. The intended sense of this specimen's time point label: pre-treatment sample, taken before nivolumab and TIL therapy. The material was blood, obtained at baseline. The receptor source for this set is a woman aged 30-79 years with non-small cell lung cancer.

The rearrangement links TRBV13 to TRBJ2-3, with 15 bases that match TRBD2. CDR1 PRHDT and CDR2 FYEKMQ come from the germline V gene (reference sequence). The CDR3 extends over 17 amino acids. V was clipped by 3 bases and J by 6 bases; unmatched bases: 7. CDR3 amino acids: CASSLMRTSGGEDTQYF. The CDR3 DNA reads TGTGCCAGCAGCTTGATGAGGACTAGCGGGGGGGAGGATACGCAGTATTTT.

The chain links TRBV25-1 to TRBJ1-2; 8 bases are a match to TRBD1. V shed 3 bases, J shed 4 bases, and the junction held 7 bases outside the gene matches. Germline CDR1 is MGHDK and CDR2 is SYGVNS. The CDR3 is 15 amino acids. This chain's CDR3 is CASSDGQGAGYGYTF. The DNA for the CDR3 is TGTGCCAGCAGTGATGGCCAGGGGGCCGGCTATGGCTACACCTTC.

The genes are TRBV7-6 and TRBJ2-2, with 8 bases that match TRBD2. Germline trimming cut 4 bases from V and 6 bases from J; bases unmatched to any gene: 10. The CDR3 is 16 residues long. Germline assignment: CDR1 SGHVS and CDR2 FNYEAQ. The CDR3 DNA follows: TGTGCCAGCAGCTCGGGACTAGTCGGTTTGGCCGGGGAGCTGTTTTTT. Its protein is CASSSGLVGLAGELFF.

This clone was recorded a few times. J is TRBJ1-2 and V is TRBV29-1, with D hard to call. V was trimmed by 6 bases and J by 6 bases, leaving 11 bases between them. Germline V lookup: CDR1 SQVTM, CDR2 ANQGSEA. This CDR3 has 11 amino acids. This CDR3 reads CSVSAHNGYTF. CDR3 nucleotide sequence: TGCAGCGTATCAGCCCACAATGGCTACACCTTC.

In nucleotides, the CDR3 is TGCAGTGCTCCCCGGGAGGTGCCAGACACCTTC. This translates into CSAPREVPDTF. This chain connects TRBV20-1 to TRBJ1-2; D unresolved. The CDR3 is made up of 11 amino acids. V was shortened by 5 bases and J by 12 bases, with 16 bases between the two germline ends. Germline V lookup: CDR1 DFQATT, CDR2 SNEGSKA (reference sequence).

The genes are TRBV6-5 and TRBJ1-4; TRBD1 is a possible D gene (5 bases). Germline assignment: CDR1 MNHEY and CDR2 SVGAGI. The CDR3 is made up of 15 amino acids. The germline V and J ends were trimmed by 6 bases and 3 bases, with 14 bases remaining between them. This CDR3 reads CASSPTGASNEKLFF. CDR3 DNA sequence: TGTGCCAGCAGCCCAACCGGGGCGTCTAATGAAAAACTGTTTTTT.

The sample holds a few counts of this clone. This chain uses TRBV2 with TRBJ2-1; D is undetermined. Trimming pared 7 bases from V and 8 bases from J, leaving 9 bases between. The CDR3 consists of 11 residues. Germline V gives CDR1 SNHLY, CDR2 FYNNEI. CDR3 loop: CASTLTDEQFF. The CDR3, as DNA: TGTGCCAGCACCCTTACTGATGAGCAGTTCTTC.

The chain combines TRBV11-2 with TRBJ1-6, with a tentative D call TRBD1 (5 bases). The germline V gene has CDR1 SGHAT and CDR2 FQNNGV. Trimming took 2 bases from V and 10 from J, leaving 6 bases between them. CDR3 length: 12 residues. DNA for the CDR3: TGTGCCAGCAGCTTACGGGGGTCACCCCTCCACTTT. Translation gives CASSLRGSPLHF.

The V gene is TRBV19, the J gene TRBJ2-7, with 8 bases aligning to TRBD1. The CDR3 covers 15 residues. Germline trimming cut 5 bases from V and 0 bases from J; bases unmatched to any gene: 6. CDR1 and CDR2 from the germline V gene are LNHDA and SQIVND (reference sequence). CDR3: CASSPGQESSYEQYF. The CDR3 DNA reads as TGTGCCAGTAGTCCGGGACAGGAATCCTCCTACGAGCAGTACTTC.

The V call is TRBV6-6, the J call TRBJ2-1, with TRBD1 matching 8 bases. Germline loops: CDR1 MNHNY, CDR2 SVGAGI (reference sequence). The length of the CDR3 is 15 residues. The ends lost 5 bases at V and 7 bases at J; junction bases unmatched: 10. CDR3: CASSDRDRLMNEQFF. The DNA of the CDR3 is TGTGCCAGCAGTGACCGGGACAGGCTGATGAATGAGCAGTTCTTC.

The V gene is TRBV15, the J gene TRBJ1-5; maybe TRBD1 (5 bases). Trimming left V 0 bases short and J 7 bases short, with 16 bases between. This CDR3 has 16 residues. Germline CDR1 LNHNV, CDR2 YYDKDF (reference sequence). The CDR3 DNA is TGTGCCACCAGCAGAGAAAGCCCAGGGACGAGCCAGCCCCAGCATTTT. Translating gives CATSRESPGTSQPQHF.

V and J are TRBV6-1 and TRBJ1-5; D remains ambiguous. V gave up 2 bases and J gave up 6 bases, with 20 bases separating them. The CDR3 runs to 17 residues. The V gene's germline CDR1 is MNHNS and CDR2 SASEGT. The CDR3: CASSETSWGSVFQPQHF. The CDR3 nucleotides are TGTGCCAGCAGTGAAACGTCTTGGGGATCCGTGTTTCAGCCCCAGCATTTT.

The chain recombines TRBV23-1 with TRBJ1-2; tentative D call: TRBD1 (6 bases). TRBV23-1 is annotated as an ORF whose role is uncertain. The CDR3 is 14 residues long. The V end was cut by 8 bases, the J end by 4 bases, with 17 bases between. The CDR3 DNA reads TGCGCCAGCCGAAAATGGAGGACAGCCTATGGCTACACCTTC. It codes for CASRKWRTAYGYTF.

V is TRBV7-2 and J is TRBJ1-2, with 12 bases lining up with TRBD1. V was clipped by 5 bases and J by 4 bases; unmatched bases: 8. Germline CDR1 SGHTA, CDR2 FQGNSA. The CDR3 has 16 amino acids. CDR3 coding DNA: TGTGCCAGCAGCCCTAGTGGGACAGGGGGCAGCTATGGCTACACCTTC. Its protein is CASSPSGTGGSYGYTF.

The chain uses TRBV11-2 and TRBJ2-5, with D possibly being TRBD1 (5 bases). The germline V and J ends were trimmed by 5 bases and 2 bases, with 18 bases remaining between them. In germline, CDR1 is SGHAT, CDR2 FQNNGV. CDR3 length equals 16 residues. CDR3 DNA sequence: TGTGCCAGCAGCCTCAAGGGGTATGGGCAACAAGAGACCCAGTACTTC. Protein: CASSLKGYGQQETQYF.

The chain combines TRBV14 with TRBJ1-2, with 7 bases that match TRBD1. The CDR3 is 13 residues long. Germline-derived CDR1 and CDR2 are SGHDN and FVKESK. Germline trimming cut 5 bases from V and 4 bases from J; bases unmatched to any gene: 4. The CDR3 here is CASSVGTVYGYTF. The CDR3 DNA follows: TGTGCCAGCAGCGTCGGGACAGTCTATGGCTACACCTTC.

A few counts support this clone. The V gene is TRBV9, the J gene TRBJ1-4; D gene unclear. The ends were cut back, 4 bases at V and 4 bases at J, with 5 bases in the middle. In germline, CDR1 is SGDLS, CDR2 YYNGEE. The CDR3 is 12 amino acids. The CDR3 here is CASSSNNEKLFF. The CDR3 DNA sequence: TGTGCCAGCAGCTCCAATAATGAAAAACTGTTTTTT.

The V gene is TRBV5-4, the J gene TRBJ2-7, with D unclear. The CDR3 contains 13 residues. Trimming took off 4 bases at V and 6 bases at J, with 14 bases between the two ends. Germline V CDR1 and CDR2: SGHNT, YYREEE (reference sequence). The CDR3 region is CASSLPDLSEQYF. CDR3 sequence (DNA): TGTGCCAGCAGCCTACCTGATCTCAGCGAGCAGTACTTC.

This chain joins TRBV6-6 and TRBJ2-7, with TRBD1 as a possible D gene (5 bases). The CDR3 runs 14 residues. V dropped 6 bases and J dropped 0 bases, with 12 bases sitting between them. Looked up from germline, CDR1 is MNHNY and CDR2 is SVGAGI (reference sequence). CDR3 DNA: TGTGCCAGCAGCATGGACATTAGCTCCTACGAGCAGTACTTC. It specifies CASSMDISSYEQYF.

Only a few counts were recorded for this clone. This chain links TRBV4-3 with TRBJ1-2, with TRBD1 as a possible D gene (5 bases). The CDR3 spans 15 residues. Germline CDR1 LGHNA, CDR2 YSLEER. The V and J ends lost 1 base and 2 bases respectively, with 11 bases between them. As DNA, the CDR3 is TGCGCCAGCAGCCAAGTATCCAGGGTAAACTATGGCTACACCTTC. Protein: CASSQVSRVNYGYTF.

The V gene is TRBV28, the J gene TRBJ1-5; D perhaps matches TRBD1 (6 bases). Germline values: CDR1 MDHEN, CDR2 SYDVKM. This CDR3 has 16 residues. V lost 6 bases and J 2 bases, leaving 17 bases between the germline ends. In DNA, the CDR3 is TGTGCCAGCAGACTAGGCGGGACATTTGGCAATCAGCCCCAGCATTTT. Protein sequence: CASRLGGTFGNQPQHF.

The chain carries TRBV11-3 and TRBJ2-1; D is uncertain. CDR1 is SGHNT and CDR2 is YENEEA in the germline V gene. Trimming cost V 1 base and J 3 bases, with 10 bases left between them. The CDR3 extends over 15 amino acids. The CDR3 DNA is TGTGCCAGCAGCTTAGGGGCAGGTAGCTACAATGAGCAGTTCTTC. As protein: CASSLGAGSYNEQFF.

V usage is TRBV6-1 and J usage is TRBJ1-1, with a possible D match to TRBD1 (5 bases). Per germline, CDR1 MNHNS and CDR2 SASEGT. The CDR3 sequence is 13 residues long. The V gene lost 5 bases and the J gene lost 8 bases, with 15 bases spanning the gap. For the CDR3, the DNA is TGTGCCAGCAGTTATGACAGAGCTGGGGAAGCTTTCTTT. This translates into CASSYDRAGEAFF.

The gene calls are TRBV14 and TRBJ2-7, with 8 bases that match TRBD1. The germline CDR1 and CDR2 sequences are SGHDN and FVKESK. J gave up 0 bases and V 2 bases, and 6 bases lay outside the gene matches. The CDR3 is made up of 16 amino acids. This chain's CDR3 is CASSQRQGIYSYEQYF. The CDR3 region has the DNA TGTGCCAGCAGCCAACGACAGGGGATTTACTCCTACGAGCAGTACTTC.

This clone showed up just a few times. The chain links TRBV11-2 to TRBJ2-7; possibly TRBD1 for D (6 bases). V was trimmed by 5 bases and J by 6 bases, leaving 17 bases between them. The CDR3 has 14 amino acids. Germline V lookup: CDR1 SGHAT, CDR2 FQNNGV. CDR3 region: CASSPRTGQPEQYF. CDR3 nucleotide sequence: TGTGCCAGCAGCCCTAGAACAGGGCAGCCCGAGCAGTACTTC.